This TCR beta chain appears in the sequencing data of a study of blood T cells in healthy people across ages. This clonotype was seen more than once but under ten times. What it binds is not known. V was pared by 6 bases and J by 8 bases, with 17 bases between. CDR3 length: 14 residues. CDR1 and CDR2 (germline): MNHEY, SVGAGI. A second roughly 6 to 11 cycle PCR used barcoded and J-beta primers. MiXCR, applied by TCRdb to the 5' RACE reads, yields one record per CDR3 protein. The repertoire holds about 900,000 distinct CDR3 sequences, with under 50% as singletons. Broader study findings: Per million T cells, the diversity of TCR beta decreased roughly linearly as age advanced. Unsorted PBMCs blocked a conclusive comparison of naive and antigen-experienced cells.

This chain links TRBV6-5 with TRBJ2-1; D is possibly TRBD1 (7 bases). The specimen sequenced was blood. This TCR derives from a man in his thirties or forties in good health. CDR3 loop: CASRQGDLYDEQFF. In DNA, the CDR3 is TGTGCCAGCAGGCAGGGGGACTTGTACGATGAGCAGTTCTTC.